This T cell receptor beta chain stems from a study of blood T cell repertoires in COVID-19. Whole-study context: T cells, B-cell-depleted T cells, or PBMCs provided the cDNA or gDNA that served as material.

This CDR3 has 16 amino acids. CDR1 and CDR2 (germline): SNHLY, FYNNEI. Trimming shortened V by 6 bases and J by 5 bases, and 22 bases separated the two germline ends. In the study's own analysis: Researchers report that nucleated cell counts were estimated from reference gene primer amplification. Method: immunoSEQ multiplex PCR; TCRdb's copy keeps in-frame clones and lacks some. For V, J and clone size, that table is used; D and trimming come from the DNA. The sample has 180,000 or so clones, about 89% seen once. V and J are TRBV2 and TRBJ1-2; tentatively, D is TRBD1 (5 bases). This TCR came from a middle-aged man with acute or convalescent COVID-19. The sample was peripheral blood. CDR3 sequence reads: CASRPKGEPGGYGYTF. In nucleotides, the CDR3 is TGTGCCAGCAGACCTAAGGGTGAGCCGGGGGGATATGGCTACACCTTC.